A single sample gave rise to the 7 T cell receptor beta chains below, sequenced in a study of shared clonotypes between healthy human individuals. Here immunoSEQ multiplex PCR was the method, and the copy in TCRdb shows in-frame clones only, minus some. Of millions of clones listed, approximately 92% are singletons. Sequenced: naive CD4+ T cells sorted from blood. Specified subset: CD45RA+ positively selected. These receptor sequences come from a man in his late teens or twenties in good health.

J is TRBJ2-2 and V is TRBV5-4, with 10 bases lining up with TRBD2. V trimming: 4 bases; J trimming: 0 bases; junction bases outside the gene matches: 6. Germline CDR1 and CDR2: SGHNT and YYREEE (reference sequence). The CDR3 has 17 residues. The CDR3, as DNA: TGTGCCAGCAGCAGGACTAGCGGATCCGCGAACACCGGGGAGCTGTTTTTT. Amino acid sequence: CASSRTSGSANTGELFF.

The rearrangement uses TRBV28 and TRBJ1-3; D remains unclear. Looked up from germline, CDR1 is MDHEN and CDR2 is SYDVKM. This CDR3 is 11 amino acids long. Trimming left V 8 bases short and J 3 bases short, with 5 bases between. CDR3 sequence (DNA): TGTGCCAGCGGGGATGGAAACACCATATATTTT. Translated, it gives CASGDGNTIYF. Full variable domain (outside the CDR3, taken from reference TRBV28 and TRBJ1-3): DVKVTQSSRYLVKRTGEKVFLECVQDMDHENMFWYRQDPGLGLRLIYFSYDVKMKEKGDIPEGYSVSREKKERFSLILESASTNQTSMYLCASGDGNTIYFGEGSWLTVV.

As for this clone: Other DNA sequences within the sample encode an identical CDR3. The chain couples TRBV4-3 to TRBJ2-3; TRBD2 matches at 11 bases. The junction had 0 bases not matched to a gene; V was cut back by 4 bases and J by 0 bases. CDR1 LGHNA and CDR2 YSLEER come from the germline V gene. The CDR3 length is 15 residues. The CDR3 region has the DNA TGCGCCAGCAGCCGACTAGCGGGGAGCACAGATACGCAGTATTTT. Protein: CASSRLAGSTDTQYF.

The CDR3 here is CASSIVRKLSGDYEQYF. The CDR3 DNA is TGTGCCAGTAGTATCGTTCGAAAACTTAGCGGAGACTACGAGCAGTACTTC. V is TRBV19 and J is TRBJ2-7; TRBD2 might be the D (6 bases). Germline assignment: CDR1 LNHDA and CDR2 SQIVND (reference sequence). CDR3 size: 17 residues. V gave up 3 bases and J gave up 3 bases, with 21 bases separating them.

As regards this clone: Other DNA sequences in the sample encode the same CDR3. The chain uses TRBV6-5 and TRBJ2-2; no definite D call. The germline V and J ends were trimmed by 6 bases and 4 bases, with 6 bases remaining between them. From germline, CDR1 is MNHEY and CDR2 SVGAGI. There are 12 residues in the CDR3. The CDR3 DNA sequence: TGTGCCAGCAGCCAAAGCACCGGGGAGCTGTTTTTT. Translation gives CASSQSTGELFF.

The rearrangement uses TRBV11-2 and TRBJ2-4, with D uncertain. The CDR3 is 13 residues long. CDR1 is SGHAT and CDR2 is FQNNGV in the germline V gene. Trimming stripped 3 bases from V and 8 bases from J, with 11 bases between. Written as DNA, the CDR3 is TGTGCCAGCAGCTTTCTCGTCGGTGACATTCAGTACTTC. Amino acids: CASSFLVGDIQYF.

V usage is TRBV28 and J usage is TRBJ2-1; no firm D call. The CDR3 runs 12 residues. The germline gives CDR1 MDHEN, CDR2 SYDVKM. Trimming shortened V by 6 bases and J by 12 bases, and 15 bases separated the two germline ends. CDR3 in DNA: TGTGCCAGCAGCCCCTCCCACCGAGGGCAGTTCTTC. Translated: CASSPSHRGQFF.